These 8 T cell receptor beta chains share one sample of origin, sequenced in a study of blood T cell repertoires in COVID-19. Measured with immunoSEQ multiplex PCR; TCRdb has only the in-frame clones, and not every one. The table includes tens of thousands of clones, 70% to 85% detected once. Specimen: peripheral blood. Every receptor here comes from a human donor in a cohort sampled during active COVID-19.

The CDR3 DNA follows: TGTGCCACGACAGGGCTCACAGATACGCAGTATTTT. It yields the protein CATTGLTDTQYF. The chain carries TRBV6-5 and TRBJ2-3; TRBD1 matches 7 bases. This CDR3 comprises 12 residues. Germline V gene sequence: CDR1 MNHEY, CDR2 SVGAGI. J gave up 2 bases and V 10 bases, and 3 bases lay outside the gene matches.

The chain couples TRBV28 to TRBJ1-1; 8 nucleotides agree with TRBD1. CDR1 is MDHEN and CDR2 is SYDVKM in the germline V gene. This CDR3 spans 17 amino acids. Trimming removed 4 bases from V and 0 bases from J; junction bases left unmatched: 10. CDR3 residues: CASSYTTGVIVNTEAFF. Written as DNA, the CDR3 is TGTGCCAGCAGTTATACGACAGGGGTAATAGTGAACACTGAAGCTTTCTTT.

The chain carries TRBV15 and TRBJ2-7; 10 bases match TRBD2. The germline V gene has CDR1 LNHNV and CDR2 YYDKDF (reference sequence). The CDR3 length is 13 residues. V dropped 9 bases and J dropped 2; count of bases not matched to a gene: 4. The CDR3, as DNA: TGTGCCACGGGAGCGGGAGGGCCCTACGAGCAGTACTTC. Its translation: CATGAGGPYEQYF.

J is TRBJ2-5 and V is TRBV5-4, with 12 bases matching TRBD2. There are 15 residues in the CDR3. V was pared by 4 bases and J by 5 bases, with 6 bases of the junction left unmatched. Per the germline V gene, CDR1 is SGHNT and CDR2 is YYREEE (reference sequence). CDR3 amino acids: CASSRGLAGLETQYF. The CDR3 nucleotides are TGTGCCAGCAGCAGGGGACTAGCGGGTCTGGAGACCCAGTACTTC.

This clone came up once. The chain combines TRBV7-9 with TRBJ1-1, with D possibly being TRBD1 (6 bases). V lost 4 bases to trimming and J lost 0 bases, with 12 bases between them. The CDR3 totals 15 residues. The V gene's germline CDR1 is SEHNR and CDR2 FQNEAQ (reference sequence). CDR3 in amino acids: CASSSVRGVNTEAFF. CDR3 sequence (DNA): TGTGCCAGCAGCTCGGTCAGGGGTGTGAACACTGAAGCTTTCTTT.

The chain has TRBV19 and TRBJ1-3; TRBD1 matches 10 bases. The ends lost 6 bases at V and 4 bases at J; junction bases unmatched: 6. CDR3 length: 15 amino acids. CDR1 is LNHDA, CDR2 SQIVND, per germline (reference sequence). CDR3 sequence (DNA): TGTGCCAGTAGCCTCGGGGGACAGGGGGGAAACACCATATATTTT. Protein: CASSLGGQGGNTIYF.

This clone showed up just a few times. The chain employs TRBV6-4 and TRBJ2-3; 7 bases fit TRBD1. The junction had 2 bases not matched to a gene; V was cut back by 5 bases and J by 0 bases. CDR3 length: 14 amino acids. Germline lookup yields CDR1 MRHNA and CDR2 SNTAGT. The CDR3 nucleotides are TGTGCCAGCAGTCCACAGGGGAGCACAGATACGCAGTATTTT. It specifies CASSPQGSTDTQYF.

This rearrangement joins TRBV18 to TRBJ2-1, with TRBD2 identical over 8 bases. Trimming removed 0 bases from V and 5 bases from J; junction bases left unmatched: 6. The CDR3 is 16 amino acids. In germline, CDR1 is KGHSH, CDR2 LQKENI. For the CDR3, the DNA is TGTGCCAGCTCACCACCGTTACTAGCGGAGAACAATGAGCAGTTCTTC. This encodes CASSPPLLAENNEQFF.